Below, 15 T cell receptor beta chains from the same sample are listed, as sequenced in a study of breast tumors, draining lymph nodes, adjacent tissues. TCRdb passed the multiplex PCR reads through MiXCR, listing each CDR3 protein once. This table has under 150,000 distinct CDR3 sequences, 20% appearing once. Breast cancer patients provided tissue from their axillary draining lymph nodes. The specimen sequenced was axillary lymph node tissue. All receptors derive from a female donor with breast cancer. Some clones in this sample may be carry-over from other donors' samples.

This clonotype was counted only a few times. This chain links TRBV30 with TRBJ2-1; D possibly matches TRBD1 or TRBD2 (5 bases each). The CDR3 has 13 residues. Germline CDR1 reads GTSNPN; CDR2 reads SVGIG (reference sequence). Trimming took 5 bases from V and 7 from J, leaving 15 bases between them. In DNA, the CDR3 is TGTGCCTGGCAACAGGACTCTGGTAATGAGCAGTTCTTC. This sequence encodes CAWQQDSGNEQFF.

This clonotype was seen many times. The rearrangement uses TRBV6-1 and TRBJ2-1, with D possibly being TRBD2 (5 bases). The CDR3 is 15 amino acids. V shed 6 bases and J shed 3 bases, with 15 bases lying between them. CDR1 and CDR2 from the germline V gene are MNHNS and SASEGT. The CDR3 DNA reads TGTGCCAGCAGACAAGCGGAATATGTCTACAATGAGCAGTTCTTC. Amino acid sequence: CASRQAEYVYNEQFF.

This clonotype appeared many times. This chain connects TRBV2 to TRBJ1-3, with unresolved D. Germline CDR1 and CDR2: SNHLY and FYNNEI. There are 12 residues in the CDR3. Deletions cut 4 bases from V and 7 bases from J, with 8 bases between. CDR3 amino acids: CASSGYGNTIYF. Written as DNA, the CDR3 is TGTGCCAGCAGTGGGTATGGGAACACCATATATTTT. The variable domain in full, completed from reference TRBV2 and TRBJ1-3, reads EPEVTQTPSHQVTQMGQEVILRCVPISNHLYFYWYRQILGQKVEFLVSFYNNEISEKSEIFDDQFSVERPDGSNFTLKIRSTKLEDSAMYFCASSGYGNTIYFGEGSWLTVV.

This clonotype was counted only a few times. This chain uses TRBV28 with TRBJ2-3; tentative D call: TRBD2 (6 bases). The CDR3 sequence is 12 residues long. Trimming shortened V by 3 bases and J by 14 bases, and 15 bases separated the two germline ends. CDR1 and CDR2 from the germline V gene are MDHEN and SYDVKM. CDR3 residues: CASSLVGSRWYF. In DNA, the CDR3 is TGTGCCAGCAGTTTGGTCGGGAGTAGGTGGTATTTT.

This clonotype was seen repeatedly, ten times or more. The chain carries TRBV12-3 or TRBV12-4 and TRBJ1-4; D uncertain. V lost 3 bases and J lost 0, with 17 bases in between. The CDR3 sequence is 18 residues long. The CDR3 protein is CASSLSPGMGATNEKLFF. The CDR3 DNA reads TGTGCCAGCAGTTTGAGTCCGGGGATGGGTGCAACTAATGAAAAACTGTTTTTT.

This clonotype has ten or more counts. The chain employs TRBV4-1 and TRBJ2-7, with D uncertain. The ends were cut back, 1 base at V and 0 bases at J, with 4 bases in the middle. CDR3 length: 13 residues. Germline V lookup: CDR1 MGHRA, CDR2 YSYEKL. Written as DNA, the CDR3 is TGCGCCAGCAGCCAAGTCAGCTCCTACGAGCAGTACTTC. It encodes CASSQVSSYEQYF.

V is TRBV28 and J is TRBJ1-4; no firm D call. V shed 2 bases and J shed 7 bases, with 8 bases lying between them. This CDR3 is built from 13 residues. The germline V gene has CDR1 MDHEN and CDR2 SYDVKM. The CDR3 loop is CASSLERGEKLFF. The DNA for the CDR3 is TGTGCCAGCAGTTTAGAACGAGGTGAAAAACTGTTTTTT. The full variable domain, completed using reference TRBV28 and TRBJ1-4, is DVKVTQSSRYLVKRTGEKVFLECVQDMDHENMFWYRQDPGLGLRLIYFSYDVKMKEKGDIPEGYSVSREKKERFSLILESASTNQTSMYLCASSLERGEKLFFGSGTQLSVL.

This clonotype was seen repeatedly, ten times or more. The chain couples TRBV5-8 to TRBJ2-7; 7 bases are shared with TRBD1. V gave up 4 bases and J gave up 3 bases; unmatched junction bases: 7. Germline V gene lookup returns CDR1 SGHTS and CDR2 YDEGEE. The CDR3 has 14 residues. The CDR3 nucleotides are TGTGCCAGCAGCGACGGGACAGCGTTCTACGAGCAGTACTTC. Encoded protein: CASSDGTAFYEQYF.

In this sample, this clonotype turned up a few times. The chain has TRBV6-6 and TRBJ2-3, with 10 nucleotides matching TRBD1. CDR3 size: 16 residues. Germline V gene sequence: CDR1 MNHNY, CDR2 SVGAGI (reference sequence). With 6 bases clipped from V and 1 base from J, the junction kept 7 bases outside the gene matches. The CDR3 nucleotides read TGTGCCAGCAGGGGGGGACAGGGGCAAGGCACAGATACGCAGTATTTT. It codes for CASRGGQGQGTDTQYF.

A note on this clonotype: A read error may be the cause here, since a much bigger clone is one base away. V is TRBV30 and J is TRBJ1-2; unclear D gene. V shed 7 bases and J shed 7 bases, with 19 bases lying between them. The CDR3 length is 13 residues. CDR1 GTSNPN and CDR2 SVGIG come from the germline V gene (reference sequence). The CDR3 DNA follows: TGTGCCTCAGGAAGGAAGGGCACGGTTGGCTACACCTTC. This sequence encodes CASGRKGTVGYTF.

Concerning this clonotype itself: A much larger clone differs by one base, so this may be a read error. The genes are TRBV19 and TRBJ2-7, with 13 bases matching TRBD2. The CDR3 is 15 amino acids. Germline V gives CDR1 LNHDA, CDR2 SQIVND (reference sequence). V lost 5 bases to trimming and J lost 7 bases; unmatched junction nucleotides: 8. The CDR3 sequence is CASSLRLAGGEEQYF. The CDR3 region has the DNA TGTGCCAGTAGTCTACGACTAGCGGGAGGAGAAGAGCAGTACTTC.

About this clonotype itself: At one of its ends the junction is not consistent with the germline gene, which may arise from a read error. The rearrangement links TRBV19 to TRBJ2-6, with 8 bases matching TRBD1. Germline V gene sequence: CDR1 LNHDA, CDR2 SQIVND (reference sequence). The CDR3 extends over 19 amino acids. CDR3 coding DNA: TGTGCCTGTAGTATGGGATTGGACAGGGAATTCTCTGGGGCCAACGTCCTGACTTTC. It translates to CACSMGLDREFSGANVLTF.

V gene TRBV6-1 combines with J gene TRBJ2-4, with TRBD1 identical over 8 bases. The CDR3 covers 16 residues. With V trimmed by 5 bases and J by 7 bases, 13 bases remained unmatched. Germline V CDR1 and CDR2: MNHNS, SASEGT. CDR3 sequence: CASSSRDRSKNNIQYF. DNA of the CDR3: TGTGCCAGCAGTAGTAGGGACAGGTCCAAAAATAACATTCAGTACTTC.

This clonotype has a count of ten or more. The rearrangement uses TRBV6-5 and TRBJ2-5, with unresolved D. Germline V lookup: CDR1 MNHEY, CDR2 SVGAGI. The CDR3 consists of 14 residues. The germline V and J ends were trimmed by 6 bases and 2 bases, with 13 bases remaining between them. The CDR3 loop reads CASRLLLRQETQYF. CDR3 in DNA: TGTGCCAGCAGACTACTCCTTAGGCAAGAGACCCAGTACTTC.

This clonotype was found many times. V and J are TRBV6-5 and TRBJ1-6; 8 bases align to TRBD1. From germline, CDR1 is MNHEY and CDR2 SVGAGI. The J segment lost 8 bases and the V segment lost 6 bases, leaving 3 bases of the junction unmatched. The CDR3 totals 13 residues. CDR3 sequence (DNA): TGTGCCAGCAGCCCACAGGGGGATTCACCCCTCCACTTT. It codes for CASSPQGDSPLHF.